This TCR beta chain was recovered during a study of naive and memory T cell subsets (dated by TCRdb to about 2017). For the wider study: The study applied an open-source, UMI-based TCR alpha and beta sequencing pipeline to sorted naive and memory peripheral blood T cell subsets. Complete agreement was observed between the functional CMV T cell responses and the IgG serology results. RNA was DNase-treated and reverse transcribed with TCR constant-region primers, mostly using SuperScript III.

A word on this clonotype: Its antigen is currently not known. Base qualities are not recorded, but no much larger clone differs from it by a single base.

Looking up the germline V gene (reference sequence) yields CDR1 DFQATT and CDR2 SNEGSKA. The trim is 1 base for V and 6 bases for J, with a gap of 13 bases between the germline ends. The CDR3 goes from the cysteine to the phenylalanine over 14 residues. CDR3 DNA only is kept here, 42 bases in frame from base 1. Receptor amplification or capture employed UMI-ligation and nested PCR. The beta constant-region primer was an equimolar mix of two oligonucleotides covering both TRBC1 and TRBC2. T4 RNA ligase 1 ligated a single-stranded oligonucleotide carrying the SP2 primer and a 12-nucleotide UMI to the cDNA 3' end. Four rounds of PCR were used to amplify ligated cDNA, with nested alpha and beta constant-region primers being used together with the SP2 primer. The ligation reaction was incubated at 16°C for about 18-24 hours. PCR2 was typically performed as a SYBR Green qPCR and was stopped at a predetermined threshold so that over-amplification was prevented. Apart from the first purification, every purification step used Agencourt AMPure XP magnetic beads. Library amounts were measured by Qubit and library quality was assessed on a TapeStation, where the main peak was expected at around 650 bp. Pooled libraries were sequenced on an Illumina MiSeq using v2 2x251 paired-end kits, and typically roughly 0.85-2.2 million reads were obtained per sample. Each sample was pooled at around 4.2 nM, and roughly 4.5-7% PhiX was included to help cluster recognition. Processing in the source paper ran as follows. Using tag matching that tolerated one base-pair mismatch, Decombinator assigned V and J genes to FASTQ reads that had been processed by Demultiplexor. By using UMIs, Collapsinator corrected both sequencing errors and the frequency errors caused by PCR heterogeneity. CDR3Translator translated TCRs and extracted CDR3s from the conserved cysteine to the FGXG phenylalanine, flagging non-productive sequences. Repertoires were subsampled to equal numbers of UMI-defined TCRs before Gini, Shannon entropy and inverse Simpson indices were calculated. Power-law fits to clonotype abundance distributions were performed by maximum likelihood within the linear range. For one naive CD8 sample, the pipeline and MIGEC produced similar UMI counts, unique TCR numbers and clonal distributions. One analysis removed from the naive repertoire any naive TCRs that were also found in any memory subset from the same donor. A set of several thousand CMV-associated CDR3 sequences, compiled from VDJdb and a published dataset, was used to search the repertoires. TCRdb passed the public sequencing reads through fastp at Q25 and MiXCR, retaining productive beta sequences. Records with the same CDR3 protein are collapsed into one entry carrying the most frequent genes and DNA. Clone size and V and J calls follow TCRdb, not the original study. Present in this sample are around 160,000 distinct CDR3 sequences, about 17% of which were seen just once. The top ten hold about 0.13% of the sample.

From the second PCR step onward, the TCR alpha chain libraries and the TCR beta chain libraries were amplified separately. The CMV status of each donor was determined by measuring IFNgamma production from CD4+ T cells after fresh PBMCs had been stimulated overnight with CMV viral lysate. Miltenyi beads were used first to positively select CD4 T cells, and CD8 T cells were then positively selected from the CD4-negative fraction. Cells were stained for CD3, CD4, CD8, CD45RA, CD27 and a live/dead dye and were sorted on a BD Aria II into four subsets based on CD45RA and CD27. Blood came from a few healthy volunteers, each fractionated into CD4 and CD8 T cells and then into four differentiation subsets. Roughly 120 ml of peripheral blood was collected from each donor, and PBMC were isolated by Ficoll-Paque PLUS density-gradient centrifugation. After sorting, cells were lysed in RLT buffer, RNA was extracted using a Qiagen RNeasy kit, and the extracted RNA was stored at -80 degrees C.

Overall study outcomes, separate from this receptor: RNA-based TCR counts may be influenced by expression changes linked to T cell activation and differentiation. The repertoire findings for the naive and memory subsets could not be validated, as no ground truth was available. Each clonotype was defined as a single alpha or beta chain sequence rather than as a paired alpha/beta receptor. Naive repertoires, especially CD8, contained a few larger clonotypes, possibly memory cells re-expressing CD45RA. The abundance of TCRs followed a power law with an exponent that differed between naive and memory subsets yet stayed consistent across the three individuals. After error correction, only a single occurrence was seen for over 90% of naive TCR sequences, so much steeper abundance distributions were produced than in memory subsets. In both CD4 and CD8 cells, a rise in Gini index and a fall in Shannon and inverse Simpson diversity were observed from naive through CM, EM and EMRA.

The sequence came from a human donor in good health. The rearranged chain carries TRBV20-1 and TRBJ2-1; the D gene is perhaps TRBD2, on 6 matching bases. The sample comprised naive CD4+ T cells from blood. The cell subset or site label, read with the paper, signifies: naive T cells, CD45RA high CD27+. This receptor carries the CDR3 CSARVGAGGNEQFF. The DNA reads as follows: TGCAGTGCTAGAGTAGGGGCCGGGGGCAATGAGCAGTTCTTC.